The sequence of this TCR beta chain was determined in a study of blood T cell repertoires in COVID-19. Sequenced by immunoSEQ multiplex PCR; TCRdb stores in-frame clones only, minus some. The table records 20,000 to 30,000 clones, 70% to 90% of them present only once. Germline trimming cut 7 bases from V and 3 bases from J; bases unmatched to any gene: 8. The CDR3 runs to 15 residues. Germline values: CDR1 SGHRS, CDR2 YFSETQ. The clonotype originates from a human donor in a cohort sampled during active COVID-19. V and J are TRBV5-1 and TRBJ2-1, with 9 bases aligning to TRBD2. Sequencing was performed on peripheral blood. CDR3 sequence: CASELSGSGYNEQFF. CDR3 in DNA: TGCGCCAGCGAGCTTAGCGGGAGTGGCTACAATGAGCAGTTCTTC.